This T cell receptor beta chain was sequenced during a study of response to subunit inactivated influenza vaccine. TCRdb passed the RT-PCR reads through MiXCR, listing each CDR3 protein once. The table lists some 150,000 distinct CDR3 sequences, 10% to 15% of them singletons. CDR3 length equals 13 residues. Trimming shortened V by 2 bases and J by 6 bases, and 8 bases separated the two germline ends. This clonotype turned up a few times. This same sample was also part of a study on T cells expressing NK-cell markers. That work contributes: Making the TCR beta cDNA relied on 5'RACE template switching with UMIs.

The chain recombines TRBV12-3 or TRBV12-4 with TRBJ2-1; D gene uncertain. This receptor was taken from a man aged 50-60 years who received an inactivated influenza vaccine. The sequencing here drew on CD8+ T cells sorted from PBMCs, taken 11 to 12 days after vaccination. CDR3 in amino acids: CASSLSSFNEQFF. In DNA form, the CDR3 reads TGTGCCAGCAGTTTAAGTAGTTTCAATGAGCAGTTCTTC.